These T cell receptor beta chains were read from a single sample in a study of memory CD4+ T cells and cytomegalovirus serostatus. Generated by immunoSEQ multiplex PCR, the TCRdb table keeps only in-frame clones and is missing some. The sample carries 45,000 to 55,000 clones, about 80% recorded once. Material for sequencing was memory CD4+ T cells from blood. These receptors were collected from an adult in good health and CMV-seronegative. The CDR3 runs from the conserved cysteine through the conserved F or W. Fields, in order: J gene, V gene, D gene, CDR3 protein, CDR3 DNA. A D gene is named only where the DNA matches it firmly.

TRBJ1-5	TRBV28	TRBD1	CASSFRDRVVGQPQHF	TGTGCCAGCAGTTTCCGGGACAGGGTGGTGGGTCAGCCCCAGCATTTT
TRBJ2-2	TRBV5-1	TRBD2	CASSGTSGRTGELFF	TGCGCCAGCAGCGGGACTAGCGGGCGTACCGGGGAGCTGTTTTTT
TRBJ2-1	TRBV6-5	NA	CASSATRPSRNEQFF	TGTGCCAGCAGTGCAACTAGACCCTCAAGGAATGAGCAGTTCTTC
TRBJ2-5	TRBV7-9	NA	CASSPTGTFQETQYF	TGTGCCAGCAGCCCTACCGGGACTTTCCAAGAGACCCAGTACTTC
TRBJ2-3	TRBV5-1	TRBD2	CASSSGSSDTQYF	TGCGCCAGCAGCAGCGGGAGTTCAGATACGCAGTATTTT
TRBJ1-6	TRBV19	NA	CASTPQVSGGSSYNSPLHF	TGTGCCAGTACCCCTCAGGTGTCTGGAGGGAGCTCCTATAATTCACCCCTCCACTTT
TRBJ2-4	TRBV6-1	NA	CASSEMGQTLAKNIQYF	TGTGCCAGCAGTGAAATGGGACAAACCCTAGCCAAAAACATTCAGTACTTC
TRBJ2-7	TRBV11-3	NA	CASSHGYEQYF	TGTGCCAGCAGCCACGGATACGAGCAGTACTTC
TRBJ2-5	TRBV6-1	NA	CASSGINFAVHKETQYF	TGTGCCAGCAGTGGTATTAATTTTGCGGTTCATAAAGAGACCCAGTACTTC
TRBJ2-7	TRBV6-5	NA	CASSSLGRGDSYEQYF	TGTGCCAGCAGTTCCCTCGGGCGGGGCGACTCCTACGAGCAGTACTTC
TRBJ1-1	TRBV13	NA	CASSQGIRGTEAFF	TGTGCCAGCAGCCAGGGTATCCGGGGCACTGAAGCTTTCTTT
TRBJ2-5	TRBV9	TRBD2	CASSPPGTSGQYF	TGTGCCAGCAGCCCCCCCGGGACTAGCGGCCAGTACTTC
TRBJ1-1	TRBV5-4	NA	CASSLGRAQGAEAFF	TGTGCCAGCAGCTTGGGAAGGGCACAGGGTGCTGAAGCTTTCTTT
TRBJ2-7	TRBV28	TRBD2	CASRVTSGGTYEQYF	TGTGCCAGCAGAGTAACTAGCGGAGGCACCTACGAGCAGTACTTC
TRBJ2-5	TRBV7-6	NA	CASSPQIGKTQYF	TGTGCCAGCAGCCCACAGATCGGAAAGACCCAGTACTTC
TRBJ2-1	TRBV7-8	NA	CASSSRGLADNEQFF	TGTGCCAGCAGCTCGAGGGGGCTAGCGGATAATGAGCAGTTCTTC
TRBJ1-2	TRBV5-1	NA	CASSLGQTTYGYTF	TGCGCCAGCAGCTTGGGACAGACAACATATGGCTACACCTTC
TRBJ2-7	TRBV13	NA	CASSSTFSYEQYF	TGTGCCAGCAGCTCCACCTTCTCCTACGAGCAGTACTTC
TRBJ1-6	TRBV6-4	NA	CASSEAVYNSPLHF	TGTGCCAGCAGTGAAGCTGTCTATAATTCACCCCTCCACTTT
TRBJ1-5	TRBV6-1	NA	CASSEGINSNQPQHF	TGTGCCAGCAGTGAAGGGATCAATAGCAATCAGCCCCAGCATTTT